This T cell receptor beta chain came from a study of technical replicates of blood from several donors (TCRdb year 2017). Concerning this clone itself: The specificity of this receptor is unknown. Within one base of it there is no much larger clone, and no base qualities were kept.

Library construction relied on the immunoSEQ multiplex PCR assay. What TCRdb holds here is the immuneACCESS table cut down to in-frame rearrangements. Part of the clones is not present; checked against another copy, under half of the missing clones reflect an unresolved V gene, and the others are unexplained. The sample records 75,000 or so clones, 85% to 95% of which are singletons. 0.41% of the sample lies in the top ten. CDR1 and CDR2, looked up from the germline V gene, are MNHEY and SVGAGI. The CDR3, cysteine through phenylalanine, is 16 amino acids long. The DNA shown is the 48-base CDR3, in frame from base 1. The junction shows trimming of 3 bases on V and 2 bases on J, and the gene matches do not reach 7 bases of it.

Here the chain combines TRBV6-5 and TRBJ2-7; TRBD2 lines up with 10 middle nucleotides. Material: T cells isolated from PBMCs. The receptor was isolated from a human donor in good health. Here is the DNA: TGTGCCAGCAGTTATTCCAGCGGGAGGGTAGCCTACGAGCAGTACTTC. It translates as CASSYSSGRVAYEQYF.